One and the same sample provided the 23 T cell receptor beta chains below, sequenced in a study of breast tumors, draining lymph nodes, adjacent tissues. In TCRdb, the multiplex PCR reads were re-called with MiXCR into one record per CDR3 protein. The data hold 200,000 or so distinct CDR3 sequences, with around a third observed a single time. Breast cancer patients provided tissue from their axillary draining lymph nodes. The sample taken for sequencing was axillary lymph node tissue. The receptors were gathered from a female donor with breast cancer. Some clones in this sample may be carry-over from other donors' samples.

A few counts support this clonotype. This chain connects TRBV28 to TRBJ1-5; TRBD1 matches at 11 bases. In germline, CDR1 is MDHEN, CDR2 SYDVKM. There are 16 residues in the CDR3. Trimming cost V 4 bases and J 5 bases; bases outside gene matches: 7. The CDR3 DNA reads TGTGCCAGCAGTTCCGGGACAGGGGGAGGTCATCAGCCCCAGCATTTT. Translating gives CASSSGTGGGHQPQHF.

Of note for this clonotype: Here the CDR3 omits its conserved ending phenylalanine or tryptophan, so a read error is the likely source. The DNA is left out, because the CDR3 cannot be placed on it with certainty; the CDR3 is given as TCRdb lists it. V usage is TRBV5-1 and J usage is TRBJ2-3; the table assigns TRBD1, which was not confirmed against the DNA. Germline loops: CDR1 SGHRS, CDR2 YFSETQ. With termini counted, the CDR3 has 9 amino acids. The CDR3 here is CASSLDGQG.

This clonotype qualifies as medium-sized. One junction end does not reproduce the germline sequence, and a read error may be involved. The chain has TRBV6-6 and TRBJ2-2; D is unresolved. In germline, CDR1 is MNHNY, CDR2 SVGAGI (reference sequence). The CDR3 covers 13 residues. The CDR3 DNA sequence: TGCGCCAGCAGCTTGGGGAACACCGGGGAGCTGTTTTTT. Its protein product is CASSLGNTGELFF.

As to this clonotype: Given a much more abundant clone one base away, this may be a read error. This chain links TRBV20-1 with TRBJ2-3; D unclear. The CDR3 contains 18 residues. CDR1 is DFQATT and CDR2 is SNEGSKA in the germline V gene (reference sequence). CDR3 bases: TGCAGGGCCTTATCACCGGGTTTAGCCTCCCGAAGCACAGATACGCAGTATTTT. Its protein is CRALSPGLASRSTDTQYF.

This clonotype was picked up a small number of times. With a much larger clone just one base away, this may be a read error. The rearrangement links TRBV20-1 to TRBJ2-5; no clear D gene. Germline lookup yields CDR1 DFQATT and CDR2 SNEGSKA (reference sequence). This CDR3 contains 12 residues. CDR3 sequence reads: CSARLYQETPYF. CDR3 DNA: TGCAGTGCTAGATTGTACCAAGAGACCCCGTACTTC.

With respect to this clonotype: Possible read error: a much larger clone is one base away. The chain uses TRBV5-1 and TRBJ2-5; TRBD1 matches at 8 bases. CDR1 is SGHRS, CDR2 YFSETQ, per germline. The CDR3 contains 14 residues. The CDR3 DNA sequence: TGCGCCAGCAGCTCCAAACAGGGGGTAGAGACCCAGTGCTTC. Amino acid sequence: CASSSKQGVETQCF. Supplemented by reference TRBV5-1 and TRBJ2-5, the full variable domain reads KAGVTQTPRYLIKTRGQQVTLSCSPISGHRSVSWYQQTPGQGLQFLFEYFSETQRNKGNFPGRFSGRQFSNSRSEMNVSTLELGDSALYLCASSSKQGVETQCFGPGTRLLVL.

This clonotype was recorded at least ten times. The J gene is TRBJ2-7, the V gene TRBV2; D is possibly TRBD1 or TRBD2 (6 bases each). The CDR3 has 13 residues. Germline V gives CDR1 SNHLY, CDR2 FYNNEI. Trimming left V 7 bases short and J 3 bases short, with 13 bases between. DNA for the CDR3: TGTGCCAGCAAAGCAGGGGAGGACTACGAGCAGTACTTC. It is translated as CASKAGEDYEQYF.

The gene calls are TRBV4-2 and TRBJ1-6; D perhaps matches TRBD1 (5 bases). The CDR3 runs 14 residues. CDR1 LGHNA and CDR2 YNFKEQ come from the germline V gene. Between the trimmed V and J ends, which lost 1 base and 10 bases, there was a span of 11 bases. DNA of the CDR3: TGTGCCAGCAGCCAAGCGGAGGGGAGGTCACCCCTCCACTTT. Translating it yields CASSQAEGRSPLHF.

This clonotype was recorded at least ten times. The CDR3 DNA reads TGTGCCAGCTCCAAGTGGGCTAGCACAGATACGCAGTATTTT. This gives the protein CASSKWASTDTQYF. The chain recombines TRBV19 with TRBJ2-3; D call uncertain. There are 14 residues in the CDR3. Germline V gene data show CDR1 as LNHDA and CDR2 as SQIVND (reference sequence). The V end lost 9 bases, the J end lost 0 bases, and 13 bases lay between the germline ends.

This clonotype has a single count. The CDR3 is CASSGQGLPETQYF. DNA for the CDR3: TGTGCCAGCAGTGGACAGGGACTCCCAGAGACCCAGTACTTC. This sequence joins TRBV7-9 and TRBJ2-5; 8 nucleotides align to TRBD1. The V gene end was trimmed by 6 bases and the J gene end by 4 bases; junction bases not matched to a gene: 7. This CDR3 has 14 residues. Looked up from germline, CDR1 is SEHNR and CDR2 is FQNEAQ (reference sequence).

This clonotype was seen a single time. The chain links TRBV9 to TRBJ2-3, with D unclear. CDR1 is SGDLS and CDR2 is YYNGEE in the germline V gene. The CDR3 sequence is 15 residues long. V was cut by 4 bases and J by 11 bases, with 23 bases left in between. As DNA, the CDR3 is TGTGCCAGCAGCAAAGACCCCAGACCGTACAATGAGCAGTATTTT. Translation: CASSKDPRPYNEQYF.

The sample holds many counts of this clonotype. The chain has TRBV20-1 and TRBJ2-7; D gene unclear. In germline, CDR1 is DFQATT, CDR2 SNEGSKA (reference sequence). Trimming left V 8 bases short and J 0 bases short, with 14 bases between. This CDR3 spans 13 amino acids. CDR3 amino acids: CSPYSGNSYEQYF. As DNA, the CDR3 is TGCAGTCCCTACAGTGGTAACTCCTACGAGCAGTACTTC.

The chain combines TRBV10-3 with TRBJ2-1, with TRBD2 matching 15 bases. Trimming at V came to 4 bases and at J to 7 bases, leaving 5 bases not matched to a gene. Germline V CDR1 and CDR2: ENHRY, SYGVKD. The CDR3 runs 16 residues. The CDR3 here is CAISGGTSGGINEQFF. In DNA form, the CDR3 reads TGTGCCATCAGTGGGGGGACTAGCGGGGGGATAAATGAGCAGTTCTTC.

In this sample, this clonotype turned up many times. One end of the junction fails to match germline, which may point to a read error. The chain couples TRBV6-2 or TRBV6-3 to TRBJ2-6; 9 bases line up with TRBD1. In germline, CDR1 is MNHEY, CDR2 SVGEGT. The CDR3 is made up of 19 amino acids. The CDR3 region has the DNA TGTGCCAGCAGTCACTCGCCCCTTCGGACAGGGGATAGGGCCAACGTCCTGACTTTC. This translates into CASSHSPLRTGDRANVLTF.

This clonotype appeared many times. This sequence joins TRBV11-2 and TRBJ2-2; D is possibly TRBD2 (6 bases). There are 16 residues in the CDR3. Per germline, CDR1 SGHAT and CDR2 FQNNGV. V gave up 1 base and J gave up 1 base, with 10 bases separating them. CDR3 in amino acids: CASSLGRGWNTGELFF. The CDR3 DNA reads TGTGCCAGCAGCTTAGGGAGGGGATGGAACACCGGGGAGCTGTTTTTT.

The chain uses TRBV7-3 and TRBJ2-3, with 10 bases identical to TRBD2. This CDR3 comprises 16 residues. Germline assignment: CDR1 SGHTA and CDR2 FQGTGA. J gave up 4 bases and V 6 bases, and 10 bases lay outside the gene matches. This CDR3 is CASRVGSSGSADTQYF. For the CDR3, the DNA is TGTGCCAGCAGGGTAGGGTCTAGCGGGAGCGCAGATACGCAGTATTTT.

This clonotype was seen many times. The rearrangement uses TRBV2 and TRBJ1-3; possible D gene TRBD1, 6 bases. This CDR3 is built from 13 residues. The germline V gene has CDR1 SNHLY and CDR2 FYNNEI. Trimming shortened V by 7 bases and J by 4 bases, and 11 bases separated the two germline ends. The CDR3: CASKSGVGNTIYF. The CDR3 bases are TGTGCCAGCAAGTCAGGGGTGGGAAACACCATATATTTT. Full variable domain (missing parts from reference TRBV2 and TRBJ1-3): EPEVTQTPSHQVTQMGQEVILRCVPISNHLYFYWYRQILGQKVEFLVSFYNNEISEKSEIFDDQFSVERPDGSNFTLKIRSTKLEDSAMYFCASKSGVGNTIYFGEGSWLTVV.

As for this clonotype: A read error may be the cause here, since a much bigger clone is one base away. In this CDR3 the conserved last residue, phenylalanine or tryptophan, is missing, so a read error is likely. This chain joins TRBV30 and TRBJ2-1; 8 positions agree with TRBD2. The junction had 2 bases not matched to a gene; V was cut back by 0 bases and J by 7 bases. The CDR3 has 13 residues. Germline V gives CDR1 GTSNPN, CDR2 SVGIG (reference sequence). The CDR3 spells CAWSVSGMNEQFL. The CDR3 DNA is TGTGCCTGGAGTGTTAGCGGGATGAATGAGCAGTTCCTC.

This chain connects TRBV2 to TRBJ1-2; 7 positions match TRBD1. Germline loops: CDR1 SNHLY, CDR2 FYNNEI. The V and J ends lost 5 bases and 4 bases, in that order; junction bases with no gene match: 7. This CDR3 comprises 14 residues. The CDR3 loop reads CASSSTGTVYGYTF. DNA of the CDR3: TGTGCCAGCAGTTCCACCGGGACAGTCTATGGCTACACCTTC.

The sample holds many counts of this clonotype. V gene TRBV5-5 combines with J gene TRBJ2-5, with D perhaps matching TRBD2 (6 bases). This CDR3 region has 13 residues. V was trimmed by 3 bases and J by 3 bases, leaving 9 bases between them. The germline CDR1 and CDR2 sequences are SGHKS and YYEKEE (reference sequence). CDR3 coding DNA: TGTGCCAGCAGCTGGGGCGGGAAAGAGACCCAGTACTTC. It specifies CASSWGGKETQYF.

V gene TRBV6-1 combines with J gene TRBJ2-7; D is perhaps TRBD1 (5 bases). The CDR3 has 13 residues. The germline V and J ends were trimmed by 6 bases and 3 bases, with 12 bases remaining between them. Germline loops: CDR1 MNHNS, CDR2 SASEGT. The CDR3 is CASSLNRSYEQYF. CDR3 DNA sequence: TGTGCCAGCAGCCTGAACAGGAGCTACGAGCAGTACTTC.

The chain couples TRBV6-4 to TRBJ2-3; D gene uncertain. Per the germline V gene, CDR1 is MRHNA and CDR2 is SNTAGT. The CDR3 has 14 amino acids. Trimming cost V 4 bases and J 6 bases, with 14 bases left between them. CDR3 nucleotides: TGTGCCAGCAGTGCCGAGGCCCGAGTCGATACGCAGTATTTT. Its protein product is CASSAEARVDTQYF.

As concerns this clonotype: The CDR3 does not close with the conserved phenylalanine or tryptophan, likely indicating a read error. The DNA is omitted, as the CDR3 cannot be located on it reliably, and the CDR3 follows TCRdb's listing. The chain couples TRBV20-1 to TRBJ2-1. The CDR3 has 8 residues if both end residues are counted. Germline CDR1 and CDR2: DFQATT and SNEGSKA (reference sequence). CDR3 in amino acids: CSARDPVG.